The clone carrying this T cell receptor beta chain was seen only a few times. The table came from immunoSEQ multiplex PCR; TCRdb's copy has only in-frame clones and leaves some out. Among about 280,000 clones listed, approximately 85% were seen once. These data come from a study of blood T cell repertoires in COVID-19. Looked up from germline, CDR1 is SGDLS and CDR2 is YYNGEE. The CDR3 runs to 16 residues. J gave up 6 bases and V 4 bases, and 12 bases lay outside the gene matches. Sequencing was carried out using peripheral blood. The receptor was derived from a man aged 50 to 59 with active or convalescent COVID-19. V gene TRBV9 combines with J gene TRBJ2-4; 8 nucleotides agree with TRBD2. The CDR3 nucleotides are TGTGCCAGCAGCCTAACCCCCACTAGCGGAGGAAACATTCAGTACTTC. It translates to CASSLTPTSGGNIQYF. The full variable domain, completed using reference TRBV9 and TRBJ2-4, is DSGVTQTPKHLITATGQRVTLRCSPRSGDLSVYWYQQSLDQGLQFLIQYYNGEERAKGNILERFSAQQFPDLHSELNLSSLELGDSALYFCASSLTPTSGGNIQYFGAGTRLSVL.